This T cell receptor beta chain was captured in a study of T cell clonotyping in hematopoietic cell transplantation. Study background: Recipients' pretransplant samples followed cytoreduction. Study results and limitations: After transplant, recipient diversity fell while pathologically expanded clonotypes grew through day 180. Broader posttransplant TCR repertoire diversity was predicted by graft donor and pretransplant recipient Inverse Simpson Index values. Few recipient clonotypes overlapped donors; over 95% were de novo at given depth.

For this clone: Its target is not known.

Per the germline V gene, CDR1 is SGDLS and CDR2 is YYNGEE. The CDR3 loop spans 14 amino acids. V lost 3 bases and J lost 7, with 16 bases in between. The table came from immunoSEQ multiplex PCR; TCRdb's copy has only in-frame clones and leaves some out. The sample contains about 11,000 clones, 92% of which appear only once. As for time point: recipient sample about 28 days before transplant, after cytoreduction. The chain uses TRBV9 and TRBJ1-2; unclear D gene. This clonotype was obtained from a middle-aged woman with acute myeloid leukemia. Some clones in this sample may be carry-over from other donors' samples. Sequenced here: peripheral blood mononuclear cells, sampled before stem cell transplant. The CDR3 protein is CASSAAEQRSGYTF. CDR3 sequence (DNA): TGTGCCAGCAGCGCCGCGGAACAACGAAGTGGCTACACCTTC.